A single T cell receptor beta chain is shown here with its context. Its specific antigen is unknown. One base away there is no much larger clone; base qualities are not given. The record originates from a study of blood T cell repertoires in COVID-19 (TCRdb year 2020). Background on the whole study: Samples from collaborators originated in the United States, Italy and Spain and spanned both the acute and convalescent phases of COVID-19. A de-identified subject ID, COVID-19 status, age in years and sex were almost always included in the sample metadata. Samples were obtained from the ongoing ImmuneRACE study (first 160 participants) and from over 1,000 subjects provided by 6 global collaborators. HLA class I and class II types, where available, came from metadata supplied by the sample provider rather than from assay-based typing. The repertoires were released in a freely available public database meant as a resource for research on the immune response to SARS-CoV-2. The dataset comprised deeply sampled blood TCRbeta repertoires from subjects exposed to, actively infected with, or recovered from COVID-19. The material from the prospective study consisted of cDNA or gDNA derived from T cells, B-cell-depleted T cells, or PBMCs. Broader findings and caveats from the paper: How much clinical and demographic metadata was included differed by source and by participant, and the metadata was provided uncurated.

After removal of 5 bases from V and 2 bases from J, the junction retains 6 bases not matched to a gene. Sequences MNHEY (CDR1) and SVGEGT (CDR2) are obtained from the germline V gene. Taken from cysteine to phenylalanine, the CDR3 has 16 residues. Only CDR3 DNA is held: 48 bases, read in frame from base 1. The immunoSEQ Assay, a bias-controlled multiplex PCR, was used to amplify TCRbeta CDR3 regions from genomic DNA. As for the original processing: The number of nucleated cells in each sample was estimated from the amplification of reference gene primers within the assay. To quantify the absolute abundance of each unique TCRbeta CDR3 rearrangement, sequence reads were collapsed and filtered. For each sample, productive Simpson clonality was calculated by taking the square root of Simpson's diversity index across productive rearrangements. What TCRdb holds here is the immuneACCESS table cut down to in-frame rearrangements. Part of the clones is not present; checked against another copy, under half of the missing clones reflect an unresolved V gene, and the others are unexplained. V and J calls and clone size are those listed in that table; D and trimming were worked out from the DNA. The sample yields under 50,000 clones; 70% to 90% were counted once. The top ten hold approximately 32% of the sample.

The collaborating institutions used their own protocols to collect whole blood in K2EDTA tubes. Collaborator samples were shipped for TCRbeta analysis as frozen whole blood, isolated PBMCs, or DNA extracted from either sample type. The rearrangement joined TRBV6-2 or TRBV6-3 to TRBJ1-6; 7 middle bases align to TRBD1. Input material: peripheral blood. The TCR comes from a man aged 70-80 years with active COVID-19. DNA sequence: TGTGCCAGCAGTCCATCGGGACAGACCTATAATTCACCCCTCCACTTT. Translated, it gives CASSPSGQTYNSPLHF.